This TCR beta chain emerged from a study of Ad26.COV2.S vaccination and SARS-CoV-2 variants. The treatment: over 15 received Ad26.COV2.S at low or high dose, single or two shots; several received placebo; per-sample allocation not given. Sampling was done on day 63 after the first vaccine or placebo injection. This vaccine is an Ad26 vector that expresses the Wuhan-strain SARS-CoV-2 spike. The CDR3 runs 16 residues. V was clipped by 0 bases and J by 3 bases, with 13 bases between them. Germline lookup yields CDR1 ENHRY and CDR2 SYGVKD. Using immunoSEQ multiplex PCR, the repertoire was profiled, and TCRdb retains in-frame clones only, with some absent. Among around 320,000 clones listed, 87% were seen once. Points from the study as a whole: Possible underestimation of total T cell responses by the TCR breadth and depth analyses was noted. Researchers reported similar non-spike TCR breadth in vaccine and placebo recipients. Recipients given vaccine exceeded placebo recipients in spike-specific TCR breadth.

Of note for this clone: The antigen is undetermined.

The sequence came from a person aged 18-65 years who received the Ad26.COV2.S COVID-19 vaccine or a placebo. The source was peripheral blood, collected in a trial of Ad26.COV2.S vaccine versus placebo. The J gene is TRBJ2-3, the V gene TRBV10-3; D might be TRBD2 (5 bases). The CDR3 loop reads CAISESDGVGTDTQYF. CDR3 nucleotides: TGTGCCATCAGTGAGTCAGACGGGGTTGGGACAGATACGCAGTATTTT.